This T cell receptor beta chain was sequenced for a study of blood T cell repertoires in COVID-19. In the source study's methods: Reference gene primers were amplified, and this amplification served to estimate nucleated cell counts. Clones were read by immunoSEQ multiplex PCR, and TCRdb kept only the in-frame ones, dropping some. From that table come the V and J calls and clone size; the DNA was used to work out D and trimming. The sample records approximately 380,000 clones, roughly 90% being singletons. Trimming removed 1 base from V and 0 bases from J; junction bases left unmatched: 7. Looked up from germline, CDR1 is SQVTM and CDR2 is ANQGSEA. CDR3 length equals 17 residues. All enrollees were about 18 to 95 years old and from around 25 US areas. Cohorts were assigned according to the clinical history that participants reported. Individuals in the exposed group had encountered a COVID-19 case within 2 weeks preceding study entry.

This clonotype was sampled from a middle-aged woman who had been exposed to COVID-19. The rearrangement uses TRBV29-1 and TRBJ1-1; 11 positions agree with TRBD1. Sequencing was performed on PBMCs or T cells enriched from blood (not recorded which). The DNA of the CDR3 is TGCAGCGTTGAAGGTCCGGACAGGGGGCATTTGAACACTGAAGCTTTCTTT. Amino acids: CSVEGPDRGHLNTEAFF.